The TCR beta chain described here comes from a study of blood T cell repertoires in COVID-19. For the study at large: Samples came from the United States, Italy and Spain, spanning acute and convalescent COVID-19. Nucleic acid was either cDNA or gDNA, and it came from T cells, B-cell-depleted T cells, or PBMCs.

Per the original methods: Cell counts per sample came from amplifying reference gene primers. Clones were sequenced by immunoSEQ multiplex PCR, and TCRdb holds only the in-frame ones, with some missing. The DNA gave D and trimming, while V, J and clone size come from that table. Of over 120,000 clones listed, roughly 81% are singletons. The TCR comes from a woman between 45 and 65 years old with active or convalescent COVID-19. The sample comprised peripheral blood.

The CDR3 DNA follows: TGTGCCAGCAGTGAGGTGAGGGTGGGTAATTCACCCCTCCACTTT. Amino acids: CASSEVRVGNSPLHF. J is TRBJ1-6 and V is TRBV6-1, with D unresolved. V was trimmed by 3 bases and J by 6 bases, leaving 12 bases between them. The CDR3 runs 15 residues. Germline values: CDR1 MNHNS, CDR2 SASEGT.